A selection of T cell receptor beta chains follows, all from one sample in a study of lymphopenia after photon versus proton radiotherapy. Libraries were prepared by immunoSEQ multiplex PCR; TCRdb keeps only in-frame clonotypes and omits some of them. This table holds more than 50,000 clones, around 88% found once. The sample in question was peripheral blood, obtained from a patient treated with photon-based radiotherapy. These receptors were obtained from a man aged 50 to 59 with gastric cancer. Each CDR3 is given with its conserved first and last residue. Each record gives: clone size, D gene, J gene, V gene, CDR3 DNA, CDR3 protein. A D gene is named only where the DNA matches it firmly. Only some rows state a clone size, as once, few, many or a class for expanded clones.

size: .; D: TRBD1; J: TRBJ2-7; V: TRBV5-1; DNA: TGCGCCAGCACACGGACAGGGTACGACGAGCAGTACTTC; CDR3: CASTRTGYDEQYF
size: .; D: TRBD1; J: TRBJ1-1; V: TRBV5-4; DNA: TGTGCCAGCAGTCGTCTCACAGGGGCTGAAGCTTTCTTT; CDR3: CASSRLTGAEAFF
size: once; D: TRBD1; J: TRBJ2-7; V: TRBV27; DNA: TGTGCCAGCAGTTGCCCTGGACAGGGCGTAAGCGAGCAGTACTTC; CDR3: CASSCPGQGVSEQYF
size: .; D: TRBD2; J: TRBJ2-3; V: TRBV9; DNA: TGTGCCAGCAGCGTAAGTGGAGGACTAGCGGTCACAGATACGCAGTATTTT; CDR3: CASSVSGGLAVTDTQYF
size: .; D: .; J: TRBJ2-7; V: TRBV19; DNA: TGTGCCAGTAGTATGTCGGCTATCCTCTCCTACGAGCAGTACTTC; CDR3: CASSMSAILSYEQYF
size: .; D: TRBD2; J: TRBJ2-7; V: TRBV15; DNA: TGTGCCACCAGCAGAGAAGGACTAGCGGGAGATGAGCAGTACTTC; CDR3: CATSREGLAGDEQYF
size: .; D: TRBD1; J: TRBJ1-1; V: TRBV19; DNA: TGTGCCAGTAGTGGGCTGACAGGGATGACTGAAGCTTTCTTT; CDR3: CASSGLTGMTEAFF
size: .; D: TRBD1; J: TRBJ1-2; V: TRBV18; DNA: TGTGCCAGCTCAACGGCGAGTAGAGGGGGCGCGAGTGGCTACACCTTC; CDR3: CASSTASRGGASGYTF
size: .; D: TRBD2; J: TRBJ2-1; V: TRBV4-3; DNA: TGCGCCAGCAGCCAGGGGACTAGCGGGAGTAATGAGCAGTTCTTC; CDR3: CASSQGTSGSNEQFF
size: .; D: .; J: TRBJ1-1; V: TRBV29-1; DNA: TGCAGCGTTGCATATGCGACAACGAACACTGAAGCTTTCTTT; CDR3: CSVAYATTNTEAFF
size: .; D: TRBD2; J: TRBJ2-1; V: TRBV30; DNA: TGTGCCTGGAGTGTACGGCCCAGCGGGAAAATAAATGAGCAGTTCTTC; CDR3: CAWSVRPSGKINEQFF
size: .; D: .; J: TRBJ2-5; V: TRBV18; DNA: TGTGCCAGCTCACCTCGACTAGTCAGGGAGACCCAGTACTTC; CDR3: CASSPRLVRETQYF
size: once; D: .; J: TRBJ2-7; V: TRBV2; DNA: TGTGCCAGCAGTTACCGGAGGGGCCCGAGCTCCTACGAGCAGTACTTC; CDR3: CASSYRRGPSSYEQYF
size: .; D: .; J: TRBJ2-7; V: TRBV28; DNA: TGTGCCAGCATTCCAGGCCAGTCCTCCTACGAGCAGTACTTC; CDR3: CASIPGQSSYEQYF
size: .; D: .; J: TRBJ1-2; V: TRBV6-1; DNA: TGTGCCAGCAGTGTCGAAAGGGGGGCAGGTGGCTACACCTTC; CDR3: CASSVERGAGGYTF
size: .; D: .; J: TRBJ2-7; V: TRBV21-1; DNA: TGTGCCAGCAGCCTGATACCGGGACAGACCTACGAGCAGTACTTC; CDR3: CASSLIPGQTYEQYF
size: .; D: TRBD1; J: TRBJ1-5; V: TRBV6-1; DNA: TGTGCCAGCAGGCCGGGACAGGGGGCTCAGCCCCAGCATTTT; CDR3: CASRPGQGAQPQHF
size: .; D: TRBD1; J: TRBJ1-1; V: TRBV28; DNA: TGTGCCAGCAGTTTAATGACAGGGGTTAAGGGAGCTTTCTTT; CDR3: CASSLMTGVKGAFF
size: .; D: .; J: TRBJ2-1; V: TRBV7-3; DNA: TGTGCCAGCAGCATTCCGGGACTTGGAGACATTGGCGAGCAGTTCTTC; CDR3: CASSIPGLGDIGEQFF
size: .; D: .; J: TRBJ1-1; V: TRBV30; DNA: TGTGCCTGGAGTCCCCGGGACCCAGCTTTCTTT; CDR3: CAWSPRDPAFF
size: .; D: TRBD2; J: TRBJ2-3; V: TRBV7-2; DNA: TGTGCCAGCAGCTTTACTAGCGGGAGCACAGATACGCAGTATTTT; CDR3: CASSFTSGSTDTQYF
size: .; D: TRBD2; J: TRBJ2-7; V: TRBV4-1; DNA: TGCGCCAGCAGCCGAGCCGGGACTAGCAACCCCTACGAGCAGTACTTC; CDR3: CASSRAGTSNPYEQYF
size: .; D: TRBD2; J: TRBJ2-1; V: TRBV5-4; DNA: TGTGCCAGCAGCTCCTCGACTAGCGGGAGGGCCCTCAATGAGCAGTTCTTC; CDR3: CASSSSTSGRALNEQFF
size: .; D: TRBD1; J: TRBJ1-5; V: TRBV6-5; DNA: TGTGCCAGCAGTTACTCACGAGGGACAGGGATTCAGCCCCAGCATTTT; CDR3: CASSYSRGTGIQPQHF
size: .; D: TRBD2; J: TRBJ2-7; V: TRBV14; DNA: TGTGCCAGCAGCCTGCAAGGCGGGAGCCTCGAGCAGTACTTC; CDR3: CASSLQGGSLEQYF
size: .; D: TRBD1; J: TRBJ2-1; V: TRBV7-2; DNA: TGTGCCAGCAGCTCGATGGGACAGAGCTCCTACAATGAGCAGTTCTTC; CDR3: CASSSMGQSSYNEQFF
size: .; D: .; J: TRBJ1-3; V: TRBV4-3; DNA: TGCGCCAGCAGCGTGCAGGGAAGTGGAAACACCATATATTTT; CDR3: CASSVQGSGNTIYF